What follows is one T cell receptor (beta chain) and its context. What it binds is unknown. This sample was included in a study of siplizumab effects on memory and regulatory T cells. Whole-study findings and limits: Suppressive function of proliferating Tregs from siplizumab cultures was not confirmed.

TCRdb's copy holds only in-frame clones and misses some; the assay was immunoSEQ multiplex PCR. Altogether about 100,000 clones are present, 93% being singletons, with the ten largest covering 0.62%. The germline gives CDR1 LNHDA, CDR2 SQIVND (reference sequence). This CDR3 region has 15 residues. Trimming cost V 1 base and J 2 bases; bases outside gene matches: 4. This receptor was identified in a human donor in good health. The chain carries TRBV19 and TRBJ2-7; 8 nucleotides align to TRBD2. The sample taken for sequencing was Tregs sorted from blood. CDR3 bases: TGTGCCAGTAGTATAGTACACGGGAGGGCCTACGAGCAGTACTTC. This encodes CASSIVHGRAYEQYF.